Presented here are 24 T cell receptor beta chains from one specimen sequenced in a study of blood T cells in healthy people across ages. Next came a second PCR, run for about 6 to 11 cycles, which used a sample-barcoded 5' primer along with a J-beta primer mix. TCRdb reanalysed the 5' RACE reads using MiXCR and keeps one entry per CDR3 protein. The sample gives about 1,500,000 distinct CDR3 sequences, about 30% of which show up once; 6.5% to 8.5% is in the top ten. Material: blood. Receptors were obtained from a woman between 25 and 40 years old in good health.

This clonotype was recorded many times. The rearrangement joins TRBV11-2 to TRBJ2-1, with D perhaps matching TRBD2 (7 bases). V lost 5 bases, J lost 6 bases, and 17 bases lay in between. The germline CDR1 and CDR2 sequences are SGHAT and FQNNGV. The CDR3 sequence is 15 residues long. The CDR3 DNA reads as TGTGCCAGCAGCACTCAAACCGGGGGGCCCAATGAGCAGTTCTTC. Translated: CASSTQTGGPNEQFF.

This clonotype was seen a handful of times. V usage is TRBV2 and J usage is TRBJ2-7, with 7 bases fitting TRBD2. This CDR3 spans 14 amino acids. The junction had 10 bases not matched to a gene; V was cut back by 6 bases and J by 5 bases. Germline CDR1 and CDR2: SNHLY and FYNNEI. The CDR3 coding sequence is TGTGCCAGCAGGCACCGGGAGGTTAGTCACGAGCAGTACTTC. As protein: CASRHREVSHEQYF.

As regards this clonotype: One end of the junction fails to match germline, which may point to a read error. The V gene is TRBV10-1, the J gene TRBJ1-2, with 8 bases that match TRBD1. This CDR3 has 17 amino acids. The germline V gene encodes CDR1 WNHNN and CDR2 SYGVQD (reference sequence). CDR3 loop: CASSESRGTGTNYGCTF. In DNA form, the CDR3 reads TGCGCCAGCAGTGAGTCGAGAGGGACAGGAACTAACTATGGCTGCACCTTC.

The chain joins TRBV5-1 to TRBJ2-3, with D perhaps TRBD2 (6 bases). The germline V gene encodes CDR1 SGHRS and CDR2 YFSETQ. V was shortened by 0 bases and J by 4 bases, with 15 bases between the two germline ends. The CDR3 sequence is 16 residues long. The CDR3 region is CASSLGFGGKPDTQYF. DNA of the CDR3: TGCGCCAGCAGCTTGGGGTTCGGCGGGAAGCCAGATACGCAGTATTTT.

Note on this clonotype: This is likely an artifact of a read error, given a far larger clone one base away. The V and J genes are TRBV5-6 and TRBJ2-7; a possible D gene is TRBD2 (6 bases). This CDR3 contains 15 residues. V was clipped by 0 bases and J by 2 bases, with 12 bases between them. The germline gives CDR1 SGHDT, CDR2 YYEEEE. The CDR3 DNA reads as TGTGCCAGCAGCTTGGGACTAGTGGGAACCTACGAGCAGTACTTC. This encodes CASSLGLVGTYEQYF.

The chain combines TRBV3-1 with TRBJ2-5; D gene unclear. The CDR3 loop spans 15 amino acids. Germline CDR1 reads LGHDT; CDR2 reads YNNKEL (reference sequence). V shed 4 bases and J shed 5 bases, with 17 bases lying between them. CDR3: CASSPDQEFRETQYF. The CDR3 DNA is TGTGCCAGCAGCCCAGACCAAGAGTTCCGCGAGACCCAGTACTTC.

This clonotype was seen a few times. The rearrangement uses TRBV5-1 and TRBJ2-3; D is unresolved. The germline CDR1 and CDR2 sequences are SGHRS and YFSETQ. Trimming took off 4 bases at V and 0 bases at J, with 12 bases between the two ends. The CDR3 covers 15 residues. CDR3 sequence reads: CASSPQLSSTDTQYF. The CDR3 coding sequence is TGCGCCAGCAGCCCTCAACTAAGTAGCACAGATACGCAGTATTTT.

The chain joins TRBV20-1 to TRBJ2-3; 9 bases agree with TRBD1. Trimming at V came to 5 bases and at J to 5 bases, leaving 11 bases not matched to a gene. The CDR3 consists of 15 residues. Germline V gene sequence: CDR1 DFQATT, CDR2 SNEGSKA (reference sequence). CDR3 DNA sequence: TGCAGTGCTCGTCCTGGACAGGGGAGAAAAGATACGCAGTATTTT. It is translated as CSARPGQGRKDTQYF.

This clonotype was picked up a small number of times. V usage is TRBV19 and J usage is TRBJ1-2; 9 positions match TRBD1. With 3 bases clipped from V and 2 bases from J, the junction kept 13 bases outside the gene matches. The germline V gene has CDR1 LNHDA and CDR2 SQIVND (reference sequence). The length of the CDR3 is 18 residues. DNA of the CDR3: TGTGCCAGTAGTATCCCCCGGGACAGGGCCAGGCAGAACTATGGCTACACCTTC. Translation gives CASSIPRDRARQNYGYTF.

This clonotype has a handful of counts. The J gene is TRBJ2-1, the V gene TRBV2; TRBD2 matches 9 bases. The V segment lost 6 bases and the J segment 6 bases; nucleotides outside the gene matches: 9. CDR1 and CDR2 from the germline V gene are SNHLY and FYNNEI. The CDR3 spans 15 residues. This chain's CDR3 is CASRGLAKKSNEQFF. The CDR3 DNA is TGTGCCAGCAGGGGACTAGCTAAGAAATCCAATGAGCAGTTCTTC. The whole variable domain, filled in from reference TRBV2 and TRBJ2-1, reads EPEVTQTPSHQVTQMGQEVILRCVPISNHLYFYWYRQILGQKVEFLVSFYNNEISEKSEIFDDQFSVERPDGSNFTLKIRSTKLEDSAMYFCASRGLAKKSNEQFFGPGTRLTVL.

This clonotype was detected a few times. The rearrangement joins TRBV6-5 to TRBJ2-3; TRBD2 aligns across 9 bases. The CDR3 has 16 residues. Per germline, CDR1 MNHEY and CDR2 SVGAGI. Losses at the gene ends were 6 bases for V and 9 bases for J; bases not matched to a gene: 16. For the CDR3, the DNA is TGTGCCAGCAGCTCTCCAGCTCGCGGGGGGGGTGAGACGCAGTATTTT. As protein: CASSSPARGGGETQYF.

The V call is TRBV2, the J call TRBJ1-1; D not resolved. The CDR3 sequence is 11 residues long. Looked up from germline, CDR1 is SNHLY and CDR2 is FYNNEI. V was trimmed by 5 bases and J by 11 bases, leaving 12 bases between them. CDR3 sequence: CASSRGLGAFF. DNA of the CDR3: TGTGCCAGCAGTAGAGGTTTAGGGGCTTTCTTT.

This clonotype was recorded a few times. The chain recombines TRBV4-1 with TRBJ2-1; 11 nucleotides line up with TRBD2. With 5 bases clipped from V and 8 bases from J, the junction kept 8 bases outside the gene matches. Germline V gene sequence: CDR1 MGHRA, CDR2 YSYEKL. The CDR3 is made up of 15 amino acids. CDR3 protein: CASSALAGASYEQFF. The CDR3 DNA reads TGCGCCAGCAGCGCACTAGCGGGAGCGTCGTATGAGCAGTTCTTC.

This chain joins TRBV5-1 and TRBJ2-4, with D uncertain. V was trimmed by 1 base and J by 13 bases, leaving 24 bases between them. Germline CDR1 SGHRS, CDR2 YFSETQ. The CDR3 consists of 16 residues. The CDR3 region has the DNA TGCGCCAGCAGCTTGATGGCGGCATCTGTCTACAATGAGCAGTACTTC. This gives the protein CASSLMAASVYNEQYF.

The V gene is TRBV2, the J gene TRBJ1-5; D might be TRBD1 (6 bases). Germline V CDR1 and CDR2: SNHLY, FYNNEI. This CDR3 region has 14 residues. Trimming took 3 bases from V and 5 from J, leaving 11 bases between them. The CDR3 region is CASSEWGADQPQHF. The DNA for the CDR3 is TGTGCCAGCAGTGAGTGGGGGGCGGATCAGCCCCAGCATTTT.

This clonotype was counted a few times. The chain combines TRBV2 with TRBJ1-6; D call uncertain. V was pared by 6 bases and J by 10 bases, with 16 bases between. CDR1 and CDR2 (germline): SNHLY, FYNNEI. The CDR3 has 14 residues. CDR3 amino acids: CASRTRSLGSPLHF. The CDR3 bases are TGTGCCAGCAGAACTAGGTCACTCGGCTCACCCCTCCACTTT.

This clonotype was seen more than once but under ten times. The CDR3 DNA reads as TGTGCCACCAGCAGACCCGGACAGGGGGCGGCCGGGGCCAACGTCCTGACTTTC. Residues: CATSRPGQGAAGANVLTF. The chain employs TRBV15 and TRBJ2-6, with 11 positions matching TRBD1. Trimming removed 2 bases from V and 4 bases from J; junction bases left unmatched: 7. The V gene's germline CDR1 is LNHNV and CDR2 YYDKDF (reference sequence). The CDR3 sequence is 18 residues long. Complete variable domain (other parts from reference TRBV15 and TRBJ2-6): DAMVIQNPRYQVTQFGKPVTLSCSQTLNHNVMYWYQQKSSQAPKLLFHYYDKDFNNEADTPDNFQSRRPNTSFCFLDIRSPGLGDTAMYLCATSRPGQGAAGANVLTFGAGSRLTVL.

This chain joins TRBV5-1 and TRBJ2-3; 9 bases are a match to TRBD2. V dropped 4 bases and J dropped 5; count of bases not matched to a gene: 11. Per germline, CDR1 SGHRS and CDR2 YFSETQ. The CDR3 length is 16 residues. The CDR3 here is CASSPRGAGGGDTQYF. CDR3 nucleotide sequence: TGCGCCAGCAGCCCCCGGGGAGCGGGAGGCGGAGATACGCAGTATTTT.

The table lists this clonotype with a few counts. The genes are TRBV6-5 and TRBJ1-4, with TRBD1 matching 7 bases. CDR1 and CDR2 (germline): MNHEY, SVGAGI. The V segment lost 2 bases and the J segment 3 bases; nucleotides outside the gene matches: 21. CDR3 length equals 21 residues. The CDR3 DNA reads TGTGCCAGCAGTTACCGTATTGTACTCTTAGGGGGCAGTGACTCTAATGAAAAACTGTTTTTT. It is translated as CASSYRIVLLGGSDSNEKLFF.

This rearrangement joins TRBV27 to TRBJ2-1, with D perhaps matching TRBD1 or TRBD2 (6 bases each). Trimming shortened V by 8 bases and J by 1 base, and 18 bases separated the two germline ends. This CDR3 is 16 amino acids long. Germline CDR1 reads MNHEY; CDR2 reads SMNVEV (reference sequence). The CDR3 nucleotides read TGTGCCAGCTCCGCTGTAGGGGGGTGGTCCTACAATGAGCAGTTCTTC. Translating it yields CASSAVGGWSYNEQFF.

The chain recombines TRBV5-1 with TRBJ1-6; TRBD1 is a possible D gene (5 bases). The CDR3 is 15 amino acids. Per germline, CDR1 SGHRS and CDR2 YFSETQ. The V and J ends lost 0 bases and 9 bases respectively, with 13 bases between them. CDR3 sequence: CASSLGGADGSPLHF. In nucleotides, the CDR3 is TGCGCCAGCAGCTTGGGAGGGGCAGACGGTTCACCCCTCCACTTT.

The CDR3 region has the DNA TGTGCCAGCTCACCGGGACGAGAGAGGACGGGTCAGCCCCAGCATTTT. Its translation is CASSPGRERTGQPQHF. The chain joins TRBV18 to TRBJ1-5, with a tentative D call TRBD1 (5 bases). In germline, CDR1 is KGHSH, CDR2 LQKENI. The germline V and J ends were trimmed by 3 bases and 6 bases, with 18 bases remaining between them. This CDR3 contains 16 residues.

A word on this clonotype: The junction does not match germline at one end; this may be a read error. The V call is TRBV2, the J call TRBJ2-1; no clear D. The CDR3 loop spans 15 amino acids. The germline gives CDR1 SNHLY, CDR2 FYNNEI. CDR3 in amino acids: CASSETQFSVNGQFF. The CDR3, as DNA: TGTGCCAGCAGCGAAACACAATTCTCCGTGAATGGGCAGTTCTTC.

A remark on this clonotype: One end of the junction does not line up with germline, which may come from a read error. V is TRBV11-2 and J is TRBJ2-3; perhaps D is TRBD1 or TRBD2 (5 bases each). Germline V gene lookup returns CDR1 SGHAT and CDR2 FQNNGV. The CDR3 is 13 amino acids. The CDR3 spells CASSSGNTGTQYF. For the CDR3, the DNA is TGTGCCAGCAGCTCGGGGAACACAGGTACGCAGTATTTT.